The sequence of this T cell receptor beta chain was determined in a study of blood T cell repertoires in COVID-19. For the study at large: COVID-19 samples collected from the United States, Italy and Spain covered acute and convalescent phases. The cDNA or gDNA used as material had been derived from T cells, B-cell-depleted T cells, or PBMCs.

The CDR3 runs to 15 residues. Germline V CDR1 and CDR2: SGHDT, YYEEEE. V lost 4 bases and J lost 4, with 14 bases in between. Some clones are missing from TCRdb's copy, which holds only in-frame ones; the method was immunoSEQ multiplex PCR. The data contain more than 150,000 clones, about 95% of them singletons. The Seattle patients, enrolled during active infection, were followed longitudinally. This TCR derives from a man in his thirties or forties with COVID-19, enrolled during active disease. V usage is TRBV5-6 and J usage is TRBJ2-2, with D unresolved. Specimen: peripheral blood. This CDR3 reads CASSVDSFVTGELFF. The CDR3 DNA is TGTGCCAGCAGCGTCGACTCCTTTGTCACCGGGGAGCTGTTTTTT.